This TCR beta chain was sequenced in a study of molecular identifiers for immune sequencing clone quantification. The overall study: Replicates split RNA from about 20,000 or 100,000 naive CD8 cells five ways, and the researchers sequenced four portions.

CDR1 and CDR2 (germline): SNHLY, FYNNEI. Losses at the gene ends were 8 bases for V and 0 bases for J; bases not matched to a gene: 4. The CDR3 extends over 14 amino acids. Points on this clonotype: Its antigen is unknown.

Study-wide results and caveats: Clones exceeding 20 RNA copies carried over 99% of effector molecules but under 1% of naive-cell molecules.

Using a CD8+CD4-CCR7+CD45RA+ phenotype, naive CD8 T cells were sorted. TCRdb recomputed calls from the PCR reads with MiXCR, one row per CDR3 protein. The data show 40,000 to 45,000 distinct CDR3 sequences, roughly 20% seen once. This chain joins TRBV2 and TRBJ2-1; 7 bases align to TRBD1. The TCR comes from a human donor in good health. Some libraries in this study had Jurkat cell RNA spiked in. Sequencing was carried out using naive CD8+ T cells from blood, with Jurkat cell RNA spiked in. Subset meaning: FACS-sorted CD8+CD4-CCR7+CD45RA+ naive T cells. For the CDR3, the DNA is TGTGCCAGCGTTCGGGACAGCTCCTACAATGAGCAGTTCTTC. It yields the protein CASVRDSSYNEQFF.